This TCR beta chain came from a study of T cell responses to AZD1222 COVID-19 vaccine (dated by TCRdb to the early 2020s). Turning to the overall study: AZD1222 recipients with second doses at about 4 weeks or about 12 weeks were pooled, because spike-specific TCR depth and breadth did not differ between schedules. A total of 230 to 250 trial participants underwent TCR sequencing, of whom about 210 had received two doses of AZD1222 and around 25 had received two doses of the MenACWY control vaccine. Trial participants were enrolled by age into subgroups of 18-55, 56-69 and 70-plus years, and around 140, 26 and 57 TCR-sequenced participants, respectively, were included in these subgroups.

The paper's findings and limits, for the study overall: Most participants were white British and females outnumbered males, and the authors suggested that clonal diversity may have been underestimated. Nearly half of unique spike-specific TCRs reportedly recognized epitopes outside regions mutated in the B.1.351 and B.1.1.7 variants. Because no samples from the day 14 peak response were available, repertoires could be characterized only after the peak T cell response. After two AZD1222 doses, spike-specific TCR breadth and depth were significantly higher than at day 0 and than in MenACWY recipients. The whole spike protein was spanned by vaccine-associated CD4 TCRs, and dominant responses were seen in regions 160-218 and 743-854. Conclusions about previously exposed vaccinees are limited because only six or seven AZD1222 recipients were SARS-CoV-2 seropositive at baseline. In the small 56-69-year group, the increase in depth fell short of significance, most likely because of low power.

The CDR3 regions of human TCRbeta chains were subjected to immunosequencing. The paper's data handling went like this. Repertoire TCRs were checked for matches against a reference library of SARS-CoV-2-specific TCRs that had been generated using the MIRA antigen-specificity platform. Breadth was defined as the fraction of unique TCRs that were SARS-CoV-2-associated. Depth was defined as the fraction of total T cells that were SARS-CoV-2-associated. Using the MIRA data, every spike-specific TCR was mapped to the spike region that the TCR reacted to and assigned to either a CD4 or a CD8 class. Log10-transformed breadth and depth values were compared by one-way ANOVA with Sidak's multiple comparisons tests. TCRdb mirrors the immuneACCESS table, restricted to in-frame sequences. Some clones are absent from its copies; in checked studies, under half trace to an unresolved V gene, and the reason for the others is unknown. That table gives V, J and clone size, and the DNA gave D and trimming. The sample yields some 170,000 clones; more than 90% were counted once. Less than 3% of the sample goes to the ten largest clones.

The label giving this sample's time point can be read as: baseline before first vaccination. Vaccinee samples were obtained from the UK trials COV001 and COV002, which included a single-blind randomized controlled phase 2/3 trial of AZD1222 (ChAdOx1 nCoV-19) in healthy adults. For TCRbeta chain sequencing, PBMC samples from trial participants were taken at day 0 and at day 28 after the second dose. Remarks on this clone: The clone's antigen remains unknown. Within one base of it there is no much larger clone, and no base qualities were kept.

The sequence was obtained from an adult in good health. The starting material was peripheral blood, obtained on day 0 of AZD1222 vaccination.

The DNA sequence is as follows: TGTGCCACCAGCAGAGCGGGAGGGGACCCCACCGGGGAGCTGTTTTTT. This sequence encodes CATSRAGGDPTGELFF. This chain is built from TRBV15 and TRBJ2-2, with 8 central nucleotides matching TRBD2. CDR1 is given as LNHNV and CDR2 as YYDKDF, both from the germline V gene (reference sequence). From V the trimming removes 1 base and from J it removes 4 bases, while the gene matches leave 5 bases of the junction unaccounted for. From the cysteine through the phenylalanine, the CDR3 covers 16 amino acids. CDR3 DNA is the only sequence kept; it has 48 bases, read in frame from the first base.